This T cell receptor (beta chain) was obtained from a study of tumor-infiltrating lymphocytes in oesophageal squamous cell carcinoma. TCRdb processed the PCR reads anew with MiXCR; each CDR3 protein has one entry. Among some 15,000 distinct CDR3 sequences, less than 55% were seen once, and the ten largest hold roughly 30%. A remark on this clonotype: The conserved phenylalanine or tryptophan is not found at the CDR3 terminus, so this likely reflects a read error. The DNA is omitted, as the CDR3 cannot be located on it reliably, and the CDR3 follows TCRdb's listing.

This sequence was found in a female donor with esophageal squamous cell carcinoma. What was sequenced was esophageal tumor tissue.

The CDR3 here is CASTDGLAGGPGVYEQYFGA. V gene TRBV6-2 or TRBV6-3 combines with J gene TRBJ2-3; TRBD2, the D gene given by the table, was not confirmed from the DNA. The germline CDR1 and CDR2 sequences are MNHEY and SVGEGT. The CDR3 is 20 amino acids in total, end residues counted.